This paragraph covers one TCR beta chain sequence. These data are taken from a study of pediatric ulcerative colitis. The CDR3 spans 13 residues. V was clipped by 7 bases and J by 5 bases, with 12 bases between them. The V gene's germline CDR1 is SGHRS and CDR2 YFSETQ. Libraries were prepared by immunoSEQ multiplex PCR; TCRdb keeps only in-frame clonotypes and omits some of them. Found here are tens of thousands of clones, around 86% of them singletons; the top ten hold over 1.3%. The sequence was collected from a boy aged 5-17 years who was a control in a study of pediatric ulcerative colitis. Sequencing was carried out using blood. The chain is built from TRBV5-1 and TRBJ1-4, with a tentative D call TRBD1 (5 bases). CDR3: CASRDGQNEKLFF. The CDR3 bases are TGCGCCAGCCGGGACGGACAAAATGAAAAACTGTTTTTT.